A single TCR beta chain is shown here with its context. Its antigen is currently unknown. The data were taken from a study of cytomegalovirus exposure and HLA in healthy donors. This CDR3 has 15 residues. Germline assignment: CDR1 SGHTA and CDR2 FQGNSA. V lost 5 bases to trimming and J lost 2 bases; unmatched junction nucleotides: 2. Study-wide results and caveats: An analysis was carried out later, and it reportedly showed fewer N-insertions in an Asian-associated ancestry cluster than the roughly 670-donor mean. In vitro experiments confirmed that three CMV-associated chains were specific for CMV antigens.

Primers for the PCR totalled 60 Vbeta and 13 Jbeta. TCRdb keeps only in-frame clones here, not all; method: immunoSEQ multiplex PCR. The sample table sets out about 210,000 clones. The receptor was isolated from a woman aged 25-40 years in good health and CMV-seropositive. V usage is TRBV7-2 and J usage is TRBJ2-1; TRBD2 matches at 11 bases. The sequencing input was PBMCs. The CDR3, as DNA: TGTGCCAGCAGCAAACTAGCGGGAGCCTACAATGAGCAGTTCTTC. Amino acid sequence: CASSKLAGAYNEQFF.